This TCR beta chain is from a study of blood T cell repertoires in COVID-19. Original analysis: Researchers report that nucleated cell counts were estimated from reference gene primer amplification. Sequencing used immunoSEQ multiplex PCR; TCRdb keeps in-frame clones, though not all of them. V, J and clone size reflect that table, while D and trimming were determined from the DNA. The sample has 290,000 or so clones, 85% to 90% seen once. This CDR3 is built from 11 residues. From germline, CDR1 is SQVTM and CDR2 ANQGSEA. Trimming stripped 4 bases from V and 7 bases from J, with 8 bases between. The receptor comes from a woman between 18 and 30 years old with acute COVID-19. V gene TRBV29-1 combines with J gene TRBJ2-1, with a weak D call TRBD1 (5 bases). Sequencing was performed on PBMCs or T cells enriched from blood (not recorded which). This CDR3 is CSVAGINEQFF. The CDR3 nucleotides are TGCAGCGTTGCAGGGATAAATGAGCAGTTCTTC.